This passage covers 32 T cell receptor beta chains from one sample sequenced in a study of T cells in women clearing cervical HPV infection. Produced via immunoSEQ multiplex PCR; TCRdb's table is partial and in-frame only. Seen in this sample are around 22,000 clones; the ten most common clones hold about 12%. Source material: blood buffy coat. The origin of the receptors is a woman aged 18 to 69 with a cervical HPV16 infection that either progressed to CIN3+ or cleared (not recorded which).

On this clone: The sequenced fragment ends 3 residues before the CDR3 boundary, so the rest is inferred from the germline J gene. V gene TRBV5-6 combines with J gene TRBJ1-1; tentatively, D is TRBD1 (5 bases). The CDR3 consists of 13 residues. CDR1 is SGHDT, CDR2 YYEEEE, per germline. This chain's CDR3 is CASSLYGGWEAFF. The sequenced part of the CDR3 DNA is TGTGCCAGCAGCTTGTACGGGGGGTGGGAA.

On this clone itself: The read ends 3 residues before the CDR3 terminus; that terminus is restored from the germline J gene. The chain joins TRBV14 to TRBJ2-7; TRBD1 is a possible D gene (6 bases). CDR1 SGHDN and CDR2 FVKESK come from the germline V gene. V lost 7 bases and J lost 6, with 10 bases in between. The CDR3 loop spans 11 amino acids. The covered CDR3 bases are TGTGCCAGCACGTCAGGGGCCGAG. It yields the protein CASTSGAE. The full CDR3 reads CASTSGAEQYF.

As to this clone: The read finishes 3 residues shy of the CDR3 end, and the germline J gene is used to complete it. The chain recombines TRBV20-1 with TRBJ2-1; 15 bases fit TRBD2. CDR1 and CDR2 (germline): DFQATT, SNEGSKA (reference sequence). The CDR3 totals 19 residues. V shed 6 bases and J 7 bases; nucleotides not matched to a gene: 19. CDR3: CSAPPGLAGGRGVSNEQFF. The sequenced part of the CDR3 DNA is TGCAGTGCGCCTCCGGGACTAGCGGGAGGAAGGGGAGTGTCGAATGAG.

This clone counts as medium-sized (0.01 to 0.1%) by frequency. The read gets to within 3 residues of the CDR3 end, and the germline J gene fills in the rest. This chain joins TRBV19 and TRBJ1-2; D ambiguous. Germline V gene lookup returns CDR1 LNHDA and CDR2 SQIVND (reference sequence). This CDR3 comprises 13 residues. CDR3 region: CASSITGNNDYTF. Incomplete CDR3 DNA: TGTGCCAGTAGTATCACGGGTAACAATGAC.

The DNA read from the CDR3 is TGTGCCAGCAGCTTAGGAGCGGGTCCCTCCTACGAG. It yields the protein CASSLGAGPSYE. The entire CDR3 protein reads CASSLGAGPSYEQYF. The V call is TRBV7-7, the J call TRBJ2-7; D perhaps matches TRBD2 (6 bases). The sequenced fragment ends 3 residues before the CDR3 boundary, so the rest is inferred from the germline J gene. Germline V gene lookup returns CDR1 SSHAT and CDR2 FNYEAQ (reference sequence). V was pared by 1 base and J by 0 bases, with 10 bases between. CDR3 length: 15 residues.

Regarding this clone: The sequenced fragment ends 3 residues before the CDR3 boundary, so the rest is inferred from the germline J gene. This rearrangement joins TRBV29-1 to TRBJ1-2; the D is unclear. In germline, CDR1 is SQVTM, CDR2 ANQGSEA. The CDR3 consists of 17 residues. Trimming shortened V by 7 bases and J by 4 bases, and 28 bases separated the two germline ends. CDR3 sequence: CSGPKRPKEQVPYGYTF. CDR3 bases read: TGCAGCGGCCCAAAACGGCCAAAGGAGCAGGTTCCCTATGGC. Complete variable domain (other parts from reference TRBV29-1 and TRBJ1-2): SAVISQKPSRDICQRGTSLTIQCQVDSQVTMMFWYRQQPGQSLTLIATANQGSEATYESGFVIDKFPISRPNLTFSTLTVSNMSPEDSSIYLCSGPKRPKEQVPYGYTFGSGTRLTVV.

Here the CDR3 reads CASRLEGTDTYTF. The sequenced part of the CDR3 DNA is TGTGCCAGTAGACTCGAGGGCACAGATACC. The chain couples TRBV19 to TRBJ1-2; D unresolved. Read data end 3 residues before the CDR3 end; the end is taken from the germline J gene. The CDR3 consists of 13 residues. Germline assignment: CDR1 LNHDA and CDR2 SQIVND (reference sequence).

Of note for this clone: The observed sequence ends 3 residues before the CDR3 terminus, with the missing tail filled in from the germline J gene. The chain links TRBV7-9 to TRBJ2-4, with a possible D match to TRBD1 (6 bases). Germline loops: CDR1 SEHNR, CDR2 FQNEAQ (reference sequence). The CDR3 has 15 residues. The DNA read from the CDR3 is TGTGCCAGCAGCTCCCCTCCGTTAGGGACAAGGCAT. This sequence encodes CASSSPPLGTRH. The CDR3 as a whole reads CASSSPPLGTRHQYF.

Details on this clone: The read finishes 3 residues shy of the CDR3 end, and the germline J gene is used to complete it. The chain combines TRBV20-1 with TRBJ2-3; TRBD1 aligns across 7 bases. Germline CDR1 DFQATT, CDR2 SNEGSKA (reference sequence). This CDR3 comprises 14 residues. CDR3 protein: CSARDRQGFQPQYF. The part of the CDR3 DNA that was read is TGCAGTGCTAGAGATCGACAGGGTTTTCAGCCG.

Notes on this clone: The read ends 3 residues shy of where the CDR3 ends; the end is completed using the germline J gene. The J gene is TRBJ1-3, the V gene TRBV12-3 or TRBV12-4; no definite D call. The CDR3 has 12 amino acids. CDR3 amino acids: CASSLAGSAIYF. CDR3 DNA, as far as it was read: TGTGCCAGCAGTTTAGCTGGTTCAGCC.

CDR3 sequence reads: CASSLQGAANEKLFF. Incomplete CDR3 DNA: TGTGCCAGTAGTCTCCAGGGGGCAGCTAATGAAAAG. J is TRBJ2-2 and V is TRBV19, with 8 bases that match TRBD1. The read comes to an end 3 residues before the CDR3 does, leaving the germline J gene to fill in the end. Germline V lookup: CDR1 LNHDA, CDR2 SQIVND (reference sequence). The CDR3 has 15 amino acids.

The sequenced part of the CDR3 DNA is TGCGCCAGCAGCCAAGAGAGAGCGGGACACAATGAG. It is translated as CASSQERAGHNE. The CDR3, in full, reads CASSQERAGHNEQFF. J is TRBJ2-1 and V is TRBV4-1; 7 nucleotides agree with TRBD2. The read gets to within 3 residues of the CDR3 end, and the germline J gene fills in the rest. J gave up 5 bases and V 0 bases, and 4 bases lay outside the gene matches. Germline V CDR1 and CDR2: MGHRA, YSYEKL. The CDR3 runs 15 residues.

For this clone: The read comes to an end 3 residues before the CDR3 does, leaving the germline J gene to fill in the end. This chain connects TRBV30 to TRBJ1-2; D is perhaps TRBD1 (6 bases). Trimming cost V 3 bases and J 1 base, with 9 bases left between them. Germline CDR1 is GTSNPN and CDR2 is SVGIG (reference sequence). The length of the CDR3 is 13 residues. CDR3 protein: CAWRTGRNYGYTF. CDR3 DNA (partial): TGTGCCTGGAGGACAGGCCGTAACTATGGC.

Points on this clone: Sequencing ends 3 residues short of the CDR3 end; the germline J gene provides the rest. The J gene is TRBJ2-3, the V gene TRBV19, with D perhaps TRBD2 (5 bases). Germline CDR1 and CDR2: LNHDA and SQIVND (reference sequence). V was pared by 5 bases and J by 1 base, with 10 bases between. The CDR3 extends over 14 amino acids. The chain's CDR3 is CASSRSGRTDTQYF. Partial CDR3 DNA: TGTGCCAGTAGTCGGAGCGGACGCACAGATACG.

About this clone itself: The read terminates 3 residues ahead of where the CDR3 ends, so the germline J gene completes it. J is TRBJ1-3 and V is TRBV19, with no clear D. The V gene's germline CDR1 is LNHDA and CDR2 SQIVND (reference sequence). Deletions cut 1 base from V and 0 bases from J, with 7 bases between. The CDR3 extends over 15 amino acids. This chain's CDR3 is CASSIGGGSGNTIYF. The part of the CDR3 DNA that was read is TGTGCCAGTAGTATAGGAGGCGGCTCTGGAAACACC.

A word on this clone: From the germline J gene comes the end of the CDR3, since the read stops 3 residues before it. The V gene is TRBV5-1, the J gene TRBJ1-6; D perhaps matches TRBD1 (5 bases). Trimming removed 2 bases from V and 7 bases from J, with 16 bases in between. Per the germline V gene, CDR1 is SGHRS and CDR2 is YFSETQ. The CDR3 loop spans 16 amino acids. The DNA read from the CDR3 is TGCGCCAGCAGCTTACAGACAGTTGGAAGAAATTCACCC. This translates into CASSLQTVGRNSP. The whole CDR3 reads CASSLQTVGRNSPLHF. The entire variable domain, with the rest obtained from reference TRBV5-1 and TRBJ1-6, is as follows: KAGVTQTPRYLIKTRGQQVTLSCSPISGHRSVSWYQQTPGQGLQFLFEYFSETQRNKGNFPGRFSGRQFSNSRSEMNVSTLELGDSALYLCASSLQTVGRNSPLHFGNGTRLTVT.

Concerning this clone itself: With the read ending 3 residues before the CDR3 end, the germline J gene is used to fill in that end. This chain uses TRBV20-1 with TRBJ1-2; 11 bases map to TRBD1. In germline, CDR1 is DFQATT, CDR2 SNEGSKA (reference sequence). The V and J ends lost 5 bases and 2 bases, in that order; junction bases with no gene match: 7. The CDR3 runs 15 residues. CDR3 residues: CSAGQGAMENYGYTF. Partial CDR3 DNA: TGCAGTGCTGGACAGGGGGCGATGGAAAACTATGGC.

On this clone itself: The read ends 3 residues early relative to the CDR3; the germline J gene fills the gap. The J gene is TRBJ2-1, the V gene TRBV5-4; no clear D. There are 13 residues in the CDR3. Between the trimmed V and J ends, which lost 9 bases and 6 bases, there was a span of 16 bases. Germline lookup yields CDR1 SGHNT and CDR2 YYREEE (reference sequence). The CDR3 bases that were read are TGTGCCACAAGGCCCCAACATGGCAATGAG. Translated, it gives CATRPQHGNE. Given in full, the CDR3 is CATRPQHGNEQFF.

A word on this clone: Read data end 3 residues before the CDR3 end; the end is taken from the germline J gene. The V and J genes are TRBV4-1 and TRBJ2-7; D might be TRBD2 (6 bases). CDR1 MGHRA and CDR2 YSYEKL come from the germline V gene. Between the trimmed V and J ends, which lost 0 bases and 3 bases, there was a span of 15 bases. This CDR3 is built from 16 residues. The covered CDR3 bases are TGCGCCAGCAGCCAAGATCTAACTAGCACAAGCTACGAG. It yields the protein CASSQDLTSTSYE. The whole CDR3 protein reads CASSQDLTSTSYEQYF.

As regards this clone: The read halts 3 residues ahead of the CDR3 end, with the missing end drawn from the germline J gene. The V gene is TRBV19, the J gene TRBJ1-1, with 7 nucleotides matching TRBD1. V trimming: 8 bases; J trimming: 2 bases; junction bases outside the gene matches: 5. This CDR3 is built from 13 residues. From germline, CDR1 is LNHDA and CDR2 SQIVND (reference sequence). The DNA read from the CDR3 is TGTGCCAGTCGGGACAGAGAAAACACTGAA. Protein: CASRDRENTE. In full, the CDR3 reads CASRDRENTEAFF.

To note about this clone: The read stops 3 residues short of the end of the CDR3; the missing end is completed from the germline J gene. The gene calls are TRBV18 and TRBJ1-1, with TRBD1 as a possible D gene (6 bases). This CDR3 contains 14 residues. V was clipped by 6 bases and J by 0 bases, with 11 bases between them. Germline CDR1 is KGHSH and CDR2 is LQKENI. The part of the CDR3 DNA that was read is TGTGCCAGCTCTGGGGGGGCCATGAACACTGAA. It specifies CASSGGAMNTE. From start to end, the CDR3 is CASSGGAMNTEAFF.

As for this clone: With the read ending 3 residues before the CDR3 end, the germline J gene is used to fill in that end. The chain is built from TRBV7-3 and TRBJ1-2; D gene ambiguous. Looked up from germline, CDR1 is SGHTA and CDR2 is FQGTGA. The CDR3 is 13 residues long. Partial CDR3 DNA: TGTGCCAGCAGCTCCCAATTGGCAGATACC. Encoded protein: CASSSQLADT. The complete CDR3 protein is CASSSQLADTYTF.

As regards this clone: The read terminates 3 residues before the CDR3 end, so the remaining end is supplied by the germline J gene. V gene TRBV2 combines with J gene TRBJ2-3; D is perhaps TRBD1 (5 bases). The CDR3 has 13 amino acids. Germline V gene sequence: CDR1 SNHLY, CDR2 FYNNEI. The CDR3 protein is CASNKQAEQPQYF. The sequenced CDR3 bases are TGTGCCAGCAATAAACAGGCGGAACAGCCG.

In regard to this clone: Read sequence stops 3 residues before the CDR3 end, and the germline J gene provides the missing end. V and J are TRBV12-3 or TRBV12-4 and TRBJ1-6, with TRBD1 matching 7 bases. V lost 5 bases, J lost 6 bases, and 4 bases stayed unmatched. The CDR3 extends over 14 amino acids. The CDR3 region is CASSTRGPNSPLHF. The sequenced CDR3 bases are TGTGCCAGCAGTACAAGGGGGCCTAATTCACCC.

With regard to this clone: The read is 3 residues too short to cover the CDR3 end, so that end is filled in from the germline J gene. The V and J genes are TRBV3-1 (or the pseudogene TRBV3-2) and TRBJ2-3; D gene uncertain. This CDR3 is 13 amino acids long. Germline CDR1 is LGHDT and CDR2 is YNNKEL (reference sequence). The V end lost 0 bases, the J end lost 5 bases, and 6 bases lay between the germline ends. CDR3: CASSQDQEDTQYF. Partial CDR3 DNA: TGTGCCAGCAGCCAAGATCAGGAAGATACG.

A remark on this clone: The read finishes 3 residues shy of the CDR3 end, and the germline J gene is used to complete it. The J gene is TRBJ2-3, the V gene TRBV27; D may be TRBD2 (7 bases). CDR1 and CDR2 from the germline V gene are MNHEY and SMNVEV (reference sequence). The CDR3 sequence is 14 residues long. Deletions cut 3 bases from V and 4 bases from J, with 11 bases between. This CDR3 is CASSFEGGADTQYF. CDR3 bases read: TGTGCCAGCAGTTTCGAAGGGGGGGCAGATACG.

Comment on this clone: Read data end 3 residues before the CDR3 end; the end is taken from the germline J gene. The chain has TRBV19 and TRBJ2-3; 7 bases agree with TRBD1. CDR1 and CDR2 from the germline V gene are LNHDA and SQIVND (reference sequence). The CDR3 length is 13 residues. The DNA read from the CDR3 is TGTGCCAGTCGAAGGGGGCTGGGAGAGACG. It translates to CASRRGLGET. The entire CDR3 protein is CASRRGLGETQYF.

Points on this clone: Coverage ceases 3 residues before the CDR3 finishes, and the germline J gene fills in the end. This sequence joins TRBV19 and TRBJ2-1; D is undetermined. Trimming left V 4 bases short and J 7 bases short, with 11 bases between. CDR1 and CDR2 from the germline V gene are LNHDA and SQIVND (reference sequence). This CDR3 has 13 residues. CDR3 bases read: TGTGCCAGTAGTACCCCGGGTAAAAATGAG. Translation gives CASSTPGKNE. The CDR3 as a whole reads CASSTPGKNEQFF.

Turning to this clone: Sequencing ends 3 residues short of the CDR3 end; the germline J gene provides the rest. This chain joins TRBV2 and TRBJ2-3; D uncertain. There are 14 residues in the CDR3. Germline loops: CDR1 SNHLY, CDR2 FYNNEI. CDR3 in amino acids: CASSEMSSNQPQYF. The sequenced CDR3 bases are TGTGCCAGCAGTGAAATGAGTAGCAATCAGCCG.

About this clone: The CDR3 goes on 3 residues after the read ends, and that part is filled in from the germline J gene. This sequence joins TRBV5-5 and TRBJ1-4; 7 bases map to TRBD1. Germline CDR1 is SGHKS and CDR2 is YYEKEE (reference sequence). CDR3 length: 14 residues. The DNA read from the CDR3 is TGTGCCAGCAGGCCGGCAGGGGGAAATTCACCA. Translated, it gives CASRPAGGNSP. In full, the CDR3 reads CASRPAGGNSPLFF. Full variable domain (missing parts from reference TRBV5-5 and TRBJ1-4): DAGVTQSPTHLIKTRGQQVTLRCSPISGHKSVSWYQQVLGQGPQFIFQYYEKEERGRGNFPDRFSARQFPNYSSELNVNALLLGDSALYLCASRPAGGNSPLFFGSGTQLSVL.

Of note for this clone: Read sequence stops 3 residues before the CDR3 end, and the germline J gene provides the missing end. The chain employs TRBV4-1 and TRBJ2-7; 9 bases match TRBD1. V shed 0 bases, J shed 4 bases, and the junction held 4 bases outside the gene matches. From germline, CDR1 is MGHRA and CDR2 YSYEKL. CDR3 length: 15 amino acids. CDR3: CASSQEPGQGYEQYF. The CDR3 bases that were read are TGCGCCAGCAGCCAAGAACCGGGACAGGGTTACGAG.

About this clone itself: The CDR3 extends 3 residues past the end of the read, so its final part is completed from the germline J gene. V gene TRBV6-1 combines with J gene TRBJ1-6, with 7 bases matching TRBD1. This CDR3 has 14 residues. Germline V gene sequence: CDR1 MNHNS, CDR2 SASEGT. The covered CDR3 bases are TGTGCCAGCAGTGAAGTCGGACAGGTTGGGCCC. Translated, it gives CASSEVGQVGP. From start to end, the CDR3 is CASSEVGQVGPLHF.